Listed here is a single TCR beta chain. The sample comes from a study of blood T cell repertoires in COVID-19. Study-level background: Both acute and convalescent COVID-19 samples were obtained from the United States, Italy and Spain.

The CDR3 runs 16 residues. The ends lost 1 base at V and 2 bases at J; junction bases unmatched: 6. Germline V gene data show CDR1 as MRHNA and CDR2 as SNTAGT. Living in about two dozen US areas, the participants were between about 18 and 90 years of age. Participant-reported clinical history was the basis for cohort assignment. Source study methods: Amplification from reference gene primers served as the basis for estimated nucleated cell counts. The assay was immunoSEQ multiplex PCR, and TCRdb's table has in-frame clones only and misses some. That table gives V, J and clone size, and the DNA gave D and trimming. The data show hundreds of thousands of clones, 75% to 85% seen once.

The clonotype originates from a woman aged 50 to 60 with acute COVID-19. The sample taken for sequencing was PBMCs or T cells enriched from blood (not recorded which). The rearrangement joins TRBV6-4 to TRBJ2-3, with 7 bases fitting TRBD1. The CDR3 DNA sequence: TGTGCCAGCAGTGACTTTCGGGACAGACCCACAGATACGCAGTATTTT. It encodes CASSDFRDRPTDTQYF.